Sequencing of this T cell receptor (beta chain) was carried out in a study of shared clonotypes between healthy human individuals. Study-level information: The composition of the donors was a couple of women and a few men aged 18 to 49.

Notes on the study in general: In the sorted subsets, rarefaction showed sequencing was incomplete despite large depth.

This CDR3 region has 15 residues. Trimming removed 2 bases at V and 4 bases at J, with 13 bases between. Germline values: CDR1 SGHTA, CDR2 FQGNSA. As defined, naive CD8 cells were CD45RO-negative and positively selected for CCR7, with terminally differentiated effector memory CD45RA+ cells excluded. In replicate PCRs of sorted subsets, approximately 200 ng DNA, about 30,000 T cell genomes, was used. Produced via immunoSEQ multiplex PCR; TCRdb's table is partial and in-frame only. The sample records roughly 810,000 clones, roughly 96% being singletons. Of note for this clone: The antigen is undetermined.

The TCR sequence derives from a man aged 25-45 years in good health. Sequencing was carried out using naive CD8+ T cells sorted from blood. The chain combines TRBV7-2 with TRBJ2-3; tentative D call: TRBD1 (6 bases). For the CDR3, the DNA is TGTGCCAGCAGCTTACCGGACAGTTTTCCAGATACGCAGTATTTT. Its translation is CASSLPDSFPDTQYF.